This T cell receptor (beta chain) comes out of a study of beta chain features in type 1 diabetes. Every isolated RNA sample was fully reverse transcribed, so sequencing captured expressed TCRB transcripts. Profiled with immunoSEQ multiplex PCR; TCRdb holds only in-frame clones, not every one. The table shows 120,000 to 150,000 clones, with about 13% occurring only once. V lost 5 bases, J lost 0 bases, and 19 bases lay in between. This CDR3 contains 18 residues. The V gene's germline CDR1 is SNHLY and CDR2 FYNNEI. For this clone: The antigen is unknown.

General study points: Across all four CD4+ subsets, people with type 1 diabetes showed modestly shorter TCRB CDR3s.

The sequence came from a man between 18 and 35 years old with type 1 diabetes. Specimen: central memory CD4+ T cells from blood. V gene TRBV2 combines with J gene TRBJ1-4; tentative D call: TRBD1 (5 bases). CDR3 in DNA: TGTGCCAGCAGTCCCTTTTCGACAGCAAGAACAACTAATGAAAAACTGTTTTTT. It is translated as CASSPFSTARTTNEKLFF.